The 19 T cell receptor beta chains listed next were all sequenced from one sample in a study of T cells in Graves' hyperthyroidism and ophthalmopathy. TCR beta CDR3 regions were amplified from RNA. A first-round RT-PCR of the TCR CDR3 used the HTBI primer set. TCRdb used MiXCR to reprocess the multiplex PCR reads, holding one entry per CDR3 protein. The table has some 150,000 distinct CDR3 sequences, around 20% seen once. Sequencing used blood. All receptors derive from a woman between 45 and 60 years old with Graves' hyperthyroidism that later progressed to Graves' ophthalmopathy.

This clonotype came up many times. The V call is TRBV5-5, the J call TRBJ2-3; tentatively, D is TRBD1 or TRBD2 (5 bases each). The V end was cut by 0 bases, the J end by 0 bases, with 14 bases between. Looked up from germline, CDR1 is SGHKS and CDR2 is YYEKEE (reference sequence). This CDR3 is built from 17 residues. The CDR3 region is CASSLAEGRPSTDTQYF. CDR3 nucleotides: TGTGCCAGCAGCTTGGCTGAGGGACGACCCAGCACAGATACGCAGTATTTT.

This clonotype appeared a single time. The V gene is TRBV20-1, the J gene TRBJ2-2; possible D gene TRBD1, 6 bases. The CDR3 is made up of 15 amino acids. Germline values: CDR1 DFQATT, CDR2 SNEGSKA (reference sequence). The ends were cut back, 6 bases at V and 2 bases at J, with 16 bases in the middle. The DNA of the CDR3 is TGCAGTGCCAAGGGTCAACAGGGAAACACCGGGGAGCTGTTTTTT. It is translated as CSAKGQQGNTGELFF.

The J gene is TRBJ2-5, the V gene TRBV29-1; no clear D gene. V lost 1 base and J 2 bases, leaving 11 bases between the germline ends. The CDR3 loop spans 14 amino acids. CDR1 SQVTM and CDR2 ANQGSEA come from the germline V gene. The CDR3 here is CSVEVSRRQETQYF. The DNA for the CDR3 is TGCAGCGTTGAAGTCTCAAGGCGGCAAGAGACCCAGTACTTC.

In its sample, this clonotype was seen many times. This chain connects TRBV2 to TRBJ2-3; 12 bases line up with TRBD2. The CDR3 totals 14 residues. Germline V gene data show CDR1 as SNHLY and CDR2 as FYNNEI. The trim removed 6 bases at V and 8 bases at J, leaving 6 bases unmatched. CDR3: CASSATSGSGTQYF. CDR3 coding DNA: TGTGCCAGCAGCGCGACTAGCGGGAGCGGTACGCAGTATTTT.

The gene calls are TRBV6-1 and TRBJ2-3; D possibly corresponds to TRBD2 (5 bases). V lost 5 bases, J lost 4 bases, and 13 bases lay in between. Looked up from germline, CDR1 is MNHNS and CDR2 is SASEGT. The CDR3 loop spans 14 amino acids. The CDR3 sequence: CASSLDTGSDTQYF. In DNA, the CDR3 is TGTGCCAGCAGTTTAGACACGGGATCAGATACGCAGTATTTT.

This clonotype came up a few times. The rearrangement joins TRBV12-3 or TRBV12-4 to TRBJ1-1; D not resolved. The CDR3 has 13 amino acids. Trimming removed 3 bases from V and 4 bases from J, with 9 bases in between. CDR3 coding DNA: TGTGCCAGCAGTTTCGGGTCCTCCACTGAAGCTTTCTTT. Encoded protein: CASSFGSSTEAFF.

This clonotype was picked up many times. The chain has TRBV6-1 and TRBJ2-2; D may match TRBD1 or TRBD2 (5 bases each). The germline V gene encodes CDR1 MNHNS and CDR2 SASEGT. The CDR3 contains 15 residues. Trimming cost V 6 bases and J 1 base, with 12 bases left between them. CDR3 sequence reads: CASRAGTENTGELFF. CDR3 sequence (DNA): TGTGCCAGCAGGGCCGGGACGGAGAACACCGGGGAGCTGTTTTTT.

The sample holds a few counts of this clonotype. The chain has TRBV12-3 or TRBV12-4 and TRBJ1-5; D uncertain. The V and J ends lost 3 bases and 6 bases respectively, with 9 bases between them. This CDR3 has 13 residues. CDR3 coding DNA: TGTGCCAGCAGTTTGGGAGGAGGTCAGCCCCAGCATTTT. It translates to CASSLGGGQPQHF.

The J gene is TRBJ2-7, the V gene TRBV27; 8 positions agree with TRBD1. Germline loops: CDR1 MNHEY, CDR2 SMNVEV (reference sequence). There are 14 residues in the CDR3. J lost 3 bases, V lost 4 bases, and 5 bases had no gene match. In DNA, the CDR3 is TGTGCCAGCAGTTCAAGACAGGGGCTCTACGAGCAGTACTTC. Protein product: CASSSRQGLYEQYF.

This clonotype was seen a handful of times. CDR3 loop: CASRSAGSSYEQYF. DNA of the CDR3: TGTGCCAGCAGATCAGCGGGGAGCTCCTACGAGCAGTACTTC. The chain combines TRBV28 with TRBJ2-7; 7 bases match TRBD2. The CDR3 contains 14 residues. Germline CDR1 is MDHEN and CDR2 is SYDVKM. V lost 6 bases, J lost 0 bases, and 5 bases stayed unmatched.

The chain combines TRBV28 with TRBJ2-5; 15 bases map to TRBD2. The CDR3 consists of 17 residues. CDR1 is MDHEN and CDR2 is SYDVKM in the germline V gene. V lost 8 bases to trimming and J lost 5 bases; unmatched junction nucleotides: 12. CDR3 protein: CASRTGTSGRPEETQYF. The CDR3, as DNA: TGTGCCAGCCGTACCGGGACTAGCGGGAGGCCGGAGGAGACCCAGTACTTC. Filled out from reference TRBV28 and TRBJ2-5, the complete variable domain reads DVKVTQSSRYLVKRTGEKVFLECVQDMDHENMFWYRQDPGLGLRLIYFSYDVKMKEKGDIPEGYSVSREKKERFSLILESASTNQTSMYLCASRTGTSGRPEETQYFGPGTRLLVL.

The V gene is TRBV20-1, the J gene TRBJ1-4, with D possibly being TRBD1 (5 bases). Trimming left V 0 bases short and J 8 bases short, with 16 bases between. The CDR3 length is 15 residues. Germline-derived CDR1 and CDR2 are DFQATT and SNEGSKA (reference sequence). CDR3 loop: CSARDWEGSGEKLFF. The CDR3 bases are TGCAGTGCTAGAGATTGGGAGGGGTCGGGCGAAAAACTGTTTTTT.

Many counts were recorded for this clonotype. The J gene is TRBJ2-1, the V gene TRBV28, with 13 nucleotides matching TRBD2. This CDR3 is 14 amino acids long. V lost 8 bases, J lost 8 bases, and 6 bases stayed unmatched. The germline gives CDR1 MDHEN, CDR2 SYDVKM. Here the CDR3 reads CASRTSGRKDEQFF. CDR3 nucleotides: TGTGCCAGCCGGACTAGCGGGAGAAAGGATGAGCAGTTCTTC.

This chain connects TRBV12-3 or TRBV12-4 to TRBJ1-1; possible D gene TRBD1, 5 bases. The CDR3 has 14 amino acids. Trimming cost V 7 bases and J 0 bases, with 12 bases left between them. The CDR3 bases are TGTGCCAGCAATGGTGCAGGGTTGAACACTGAAGCTTTCTTT. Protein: CASNGAGLNTEAFF.

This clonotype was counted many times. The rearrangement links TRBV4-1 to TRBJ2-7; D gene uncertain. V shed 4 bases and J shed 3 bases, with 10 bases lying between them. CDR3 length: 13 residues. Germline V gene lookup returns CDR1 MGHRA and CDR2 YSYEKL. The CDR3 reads CASSPTVLYEQYF. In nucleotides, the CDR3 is TGCGCCAGCAGCCCTACCGTTCTCTACGAGCAGTACTTC.

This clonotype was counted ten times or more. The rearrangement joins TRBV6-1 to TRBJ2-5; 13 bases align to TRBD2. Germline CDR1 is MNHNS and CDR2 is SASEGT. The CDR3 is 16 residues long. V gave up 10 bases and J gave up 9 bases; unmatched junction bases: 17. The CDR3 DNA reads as TGTGCCATCCGCCGGACTAGCGGGAGTCCGGGGGAGGCCCAGTACTTC. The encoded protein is CAIRRTSGSPGEAQYF.

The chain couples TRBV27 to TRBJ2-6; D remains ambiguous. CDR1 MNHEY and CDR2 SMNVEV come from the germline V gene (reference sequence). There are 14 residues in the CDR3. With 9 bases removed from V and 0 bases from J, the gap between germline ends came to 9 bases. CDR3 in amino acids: CASSPGSGANVLTF. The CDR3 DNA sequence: TGTGCCAGTTCACCGGGCTCTGGGGCCAACGTCCTGACTTTC.

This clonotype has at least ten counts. The CDR3, as DNA: TGTGCCAGCAGCTTATACAGGGCCACTGAAGCTTTCTTT. Translation gives CASSLYRATEAFF. This chain joins TRBV7-2 and TRBJ1-1, with D perhaps matching TRBD1 (6 bases). Trimming removed 2 bases at V and 4 bases at J, with 8 bases between. The CDR3 spans 13 residues. Germline V CDR1 and CDR2: SGHTA, FQGNSA.

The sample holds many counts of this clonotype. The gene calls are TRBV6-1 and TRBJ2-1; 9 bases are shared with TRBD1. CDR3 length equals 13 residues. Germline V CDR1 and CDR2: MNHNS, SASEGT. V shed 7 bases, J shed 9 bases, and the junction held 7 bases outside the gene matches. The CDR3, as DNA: TGTGCCAGCACCTGGACAGGGGTGCGTGAGCAGTTCTTC. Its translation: CASTWTGVREQFF.